The clone carrying this T cell receptor beta chain was seen repeatedly, ten times or more. The antigen is undetermined. Using RNA transcripts as the source, TCR beta CDR3 regions were amplified. Primed by the HTBI set, a first-round RT-PCR was run on the TCR CDR3. TCRdb re-called the multiplex PCR reads with MiXCR, one entry per CDR3 protein. There are hundreds of thousands of distinct CDR3 sequences in the sample; about 17% occur only once, and approximately 15% lies in the top ten. The sample comes from a study of T cells in Graves' hyperthyroidism and ophthalmopathy. Germline CDR1 SGHAT, CDR2 FQNNGV. The CDR3 is made up of 14 amino acids. V lost 0 bases, J lost 4 bases, and 9 bases lay in between. Study-wide results and limits: From stable hyperthyroidism, ophthalmopathy was set apart by a 13 V-J model.

The sample taken for sequencing was blood. This clonotype originated in a woman aged 45-65 years with Graves' hyperthyroidism that later progressed to Graves' ophthalmopathy. The J gene is TRBJ1-2, the V gene TRBV11-2; the D is unclear. The CDR3 reads CASSLDRTAYGYTF. CDR3 DNA sequence: TGTGCCAGCAGCTTAGATCGTACGGCCTATGGCTACACCTTC.